The rows below give T cell receptor beta chains drawn from one sample of a study of blood T cell repertoires in COVID-19. TCRdb keeps only in-frame clones here, not all; method: immunoSEQ multiplex PCR. The sample consists of 250,000 to 350,000 clones, roughly 84% of them appearing once. Sequenced: peripheral blood. Source of these receptors: a human donor with COVID-19, enrolled during active disease. The donor label of this sample is uncertain. The CDR3 runs from the conserved cysteine through the conserved F or W. Fields, in order: J gene, V gene, D gene, clone size, CDR3 protein, CDR3 DNA. A D gene is named only where the DNA matches it firmly. Clone size, where shown, is once, few, many, or a class for clones that have expanded.

TRBJ1-5 | TRBV4-1 | - | - | CASSQSTGSQDQPQHF | TGCGCCAGCAGCCAATCGACAGGCTCCCAGGATCAGCCCCAGCATTTT
TRBJ1-5 | TRBV6-5 | - | - | CATSSAGSNQPQHF | TGTGCCACTTCGTCCGCGGGCTCCAATCAGCCCCAGCATTTT
TRBJ1-2 | TRBV10-3 | TRBD1 | few | CAISSGGGDYGYTF | TGTGCCATCAGTTCAGGGGGAGGAGACTATGGCTACACCTTC
TRBJ2-1 | TRBV5-4 | TRBD2 | - | CASSLYGGLAELRRQFF | TGTGCCAGCAGCTTGTACGGCGGACTAGCGGAGCTGAGAAGACAGTTCTTC
TRBJ2-7 | TRBV3-1/TRBV3-2 | - | - | CASSQTSGSYEQYF | TGTGCCAGCAGCCAGACCTCCGGGAGCTACGAGCAGTACTTC
TRBJ1-5 | TRBV18 | - | - | CASSPGQGRNQPQHF | TGTGCCAGCTCACCGGGGCAGGGTCGCAATCAGCCCCAGCATTTT
TRBJ2-1 | TRBV19 | TRBD1 | once | CASSTRQGPYNEQFF | TGTGCCAGTAGTACCAGACAGGGGCCCTACAATGAGCAGTTCTTC
TRBJ2-3 | TRBV9 | TRBD2 | - | CASSVAGGRVADTQYF | TGTGCCAGCAGCGTAGCTGGCGGGAGAGTCGCAGATACGCAGTATTTT
TRBJ2-1 | TRBV5-1 | TRBD2 | - | CASSATSGSPNEQFF | TGCGCCAGCAGCGCAACTAGCGGGAGTCCCAATGAGCAGTTCTTC
TRBJ2-2 | TRBV19 | - | few | CASSIEAGRGTGELFF | TGTGCCAGTAGTATTGAGGCAGGCCGAGGGACCGGGGAGCTGTTTTTT
TRBJ2-6 | TRBV29-1 | - | few | CSVMAVGANVLTF | TGCAGCGTCATGGCGGTTGGGGCCAACGTCCTGACTTTC
TRBJ1-4 | TRBV5-1 | TRBD1 | once | CASSPEPTGDNEKLFF | TGCGCCAGCAGTCCAGAACCGACAGGGGATAATGAAAAACTGTTTTTT
TRBJ1-6 | TRBV5-8 | TRBD1 | medium-sized | CASSLGQGGNSPLHF | TGTGCCAGCAGCTTAGGACAGGGGGGGAATTCACCCCTCCACTTT
TRBJ2-5 | TRBV9 | - | few | CASSVAGVSLGETQYF | TGTGCCAGCAGCGTGGCAGGGGTTTCATTGGGAGAGACCCAGTACTTC
TRBJ1-5 | TRBV5-1 | - | - | CASSFLGREDQPQHF | TGCGCCAGCAGCTTCTTAGGGAGGGAGGACCAGCCCCAGCATTTT
TRBJ2-7 | TRBV27 | TRBD2 | - | CASSSTSVYEQYF | TGTGCCAGCAGCTCCACTAGCGTCTACGAGCAGTACTTC
TRBJ1-1 | TRBV7-9 | TRBD1 | - | CASSFGSLRGPNTEAFF | TGTGCCAGCAGCTTTGGTTCTTTAAGGGGGCCAAACACTGAAGCTTTCTTT
TRBJ1-1 | TRBV5-1 | - | few | CASSLRRGGSEAFF | TGCGCCAGCAGCTTACGGCGGGGGGGCTCTGAAGCTTTCTTT
TRBJ1-1 | TRBV7-2 | TRBD1 | - | CASSFDRGKGTEAFF | TGTGCCAGCAGCTTCGACAGGGGAAAGGGCACTGAAGCTTTCTTT
TRBJ2-3 | TRBV10-3 | - | - | CAISGSTGILTDTQYF | TGTGCCATCAGTGGGTCGACAGGAATTTTAACAGATACGCAGTATTTT
TRBJ1-5 | TRBV5-1 | - | - | CASRAGEGTQPQHF | TGCGCCAGCCGGGCGGGAGAGGGAACTCAGCCCCAGCATTTT
TRBJ2-2 | TRBV24-1 | TRBD1 | - | CATSGSGQGAPMSPGELFF | TGTGCCACCAGTGGCTCGGGACAGGGGGCCCCCATGAGCCCCGGGGAGCTGTTTTTT
TRBJ2-1 | TRBV5-4 | TRBD2 | - | CASSPRGLAGEKYNEQFF | TGTGCCAGCAGCCCCAGGGGACTAGCGGGAGAGAAATACAATGAGCAGTTCTTC
TRBJ1-5 | TRBV25-1 | - | - | CASSESGGNQPQHF | TGTGCCAGCAGTGAATCGGGCGGGAATCAGCCCCAGCATTTT
TRBJ2-1 | TRBV19 | - | - | CATSVGGSYNEQFF | TGTGCCACTTCGGTGGGGGGCTCCTACAATGAGCAGTTCTTC
TRBJ1-3 | TRBV5-4 | - | - | CASSLSGAGNTIYF | TGTGCCAGCAGCTTATCGGGAGCCGGAAACACCATATATTTT
TRBJ1-5 | TRBV5-1 | - | few | CASRAEGDQPQHF | TGCGCCAGCAGGGCGGAGGGCGACCAGCCCCAGCATTTT
TRBJ2-1 | TRBV29-1 | TRBD2 | - | CSVDGSGSDEQFF | TGCAGCGTTGACGGGAGCGGGAGCGATGAGCAGTTCTTC
TRBJ1-3 | TRBV6-6 | - | - | CASGRADSGNTIYF | TGTGCCAGCGGGAGGGCGGACTCTGGAAACACCATATATTTT
TRBJ2-2 | TRBV2 | TRBD1 | once | CASSGDRGYTGELFF | TGTGCCAGCAGTGGGGACAGGGGGTACACCGGGGAGCTGTTTTTT
TRBJ1-5 | TRBV6-6 | - | - | CASTLQTSGGNQPQHF | TGTGCCAGCACCTTACAGACCTCAGGTGGCAATCAGCCCCAGCATTTT
TRBJ1-4 | TRBV6-5 | - | - | CASSYSLSSNEKLFF | TGTGCCAGCAGTTACTCTTTGTCATCTAATGAAAAACTGTTTTTT
TRBJ2-7 | TRBV9 | TRBD2 | - | CASSEGLAGAYEQYF | TGTGCCAGCAGCGAGGGACTAGCGGGGGCCTACGAGCAGTACTTC
TRBJ2-3 | TRBV28 | TRBD2 | once | CASSYADPRAGGADTQYF | TGTGCCAGCAGTTACGCCGATCCCCGAGCGGGAGGGGCAGATACGCAGTATTTT
TRBJ2-2 | TRBV7-3 | TRBD1 | - | CASSNPGQGYTGELFF | TGTGCCAGCAGCAATCCGGGACAGGGGTACACCGGGGAGCTGTTTTTT
TRBJ2-7 | TRBV9 | - | - | CASSVGGGGFYEQYF | TGTGCCAGCAGCGTAGGAGGGGGAGGGTTCTACGAGCAGTACTTC
TRBJ1-2 | TRBV20-1 | - | - | CSASRGGAYGYTF | TGCAGTGCTAGTAGAGGTGGGGCATATGGCTACACCTTC
TRBJ2-5 | TRBV11-2 | - | - | CASSLDGGVEETQYF | TGTGCCAGCAGCTTAGACGGGGGAGTAGAAGAGACCCAGTACTTC
TRBJ2-7 | TRBV5-1 | - | - | CASSLSGSYYEQYF | TGCGCCAGCAGCTTGTCCGGTTCTTACTACGAGCAGTACTTC
TRBJ1-1 | TRBV18 | TRBD1 | - | CASSLGQGAGEAFF | TGTGCCAGCTCATTGGGACAGGGGGCTGGTGAAGCTTTCTTT
TRBJ2-7 | TRBV7-9 | TRBD1 | once | CASSLVTGEGAPYEQYF | TGTGCCAGCAGCTTAGTGACAGGGGAAGGGGCGCCCTACGAGCAGTACTTC
TRBJ2-7 | TRBV5-1 | - | once | CASSLGGGDTYEQYF | TGCGCCAGCAGCTTGGGAGGGGGAGACACCTACGAGCAGTACTTC
TRBJ2-2 | TRBV19 | - | - | CASSIGGPGELFF | TGTGCCAGTAGTATAGGGGGGCCCGGGGAGCTGTTTTTT
TRBJ1-5 | TRBV7-9 | - | - | CASALRNQPQHF | TGTGCCAGCGCCTTGAGGAATCAGCCCCAGCATTTT
TRBJ2-3 | TRBV5-1 | - | - | CASTSSAGTDTQYF | TGCGCCAGCACTTCTAGCGCAGGCACAGATACGCAGTATTTT